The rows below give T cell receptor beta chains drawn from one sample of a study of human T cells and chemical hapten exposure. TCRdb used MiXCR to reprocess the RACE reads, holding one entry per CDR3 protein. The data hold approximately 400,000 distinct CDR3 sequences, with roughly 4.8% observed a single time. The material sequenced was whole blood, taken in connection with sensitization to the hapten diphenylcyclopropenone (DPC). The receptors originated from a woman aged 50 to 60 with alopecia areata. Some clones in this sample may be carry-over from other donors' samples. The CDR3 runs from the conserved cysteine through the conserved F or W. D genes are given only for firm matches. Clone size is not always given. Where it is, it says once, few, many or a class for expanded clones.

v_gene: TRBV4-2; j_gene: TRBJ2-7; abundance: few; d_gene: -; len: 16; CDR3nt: TGTGCCAGCAGCCAGGAGGCGGGACTCAACTCCTACGAGCAGTACTTC; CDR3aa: CASSQEAGLNSYEQYF
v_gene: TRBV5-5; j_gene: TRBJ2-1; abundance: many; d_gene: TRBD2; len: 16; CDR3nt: TGTGCCAGCAGCTCCGGGGGGACTAGCGTCTTAGATGAGCAGTTCTTC; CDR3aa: CASSSGGTSVLDEQFF
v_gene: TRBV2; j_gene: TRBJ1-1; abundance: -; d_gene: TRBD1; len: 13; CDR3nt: TGTGCCAGCGGGGGACAGGGCGCCACTGAAGCTTTCTTT; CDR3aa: CASGGQGATEAFF
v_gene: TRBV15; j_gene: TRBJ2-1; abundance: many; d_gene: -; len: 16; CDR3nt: TGTGCCACCAGCAGAGATTCGGCTAGCGTCCACAATGAGCAGTTCTTC; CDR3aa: CATSRDSASVHNEQFF
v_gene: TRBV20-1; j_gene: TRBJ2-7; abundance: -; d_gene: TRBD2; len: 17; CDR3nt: TGCAGTGCCCGGGGAGTACTAGCGGGAGCTTTACCCTACGAGCAGTACTTC; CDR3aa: CSARGVLAGALPYEQYF
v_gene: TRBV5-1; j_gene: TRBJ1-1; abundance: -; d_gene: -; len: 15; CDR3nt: TGCGCCAGCAGCCCCGGGGGGAGGGCGAACACTGAAGCTTTCTTT; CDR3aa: CASSPGGRANTEAFF
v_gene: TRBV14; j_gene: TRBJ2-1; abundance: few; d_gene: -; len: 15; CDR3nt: TGTGCCAGCAGCCAAGTCCGGACTCTTCACAATGAGCAGTTCTTC; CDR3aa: CASSQVRTLHNEQFF
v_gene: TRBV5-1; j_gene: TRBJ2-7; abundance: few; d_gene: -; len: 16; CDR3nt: TGCGCCAGCAGCACCGGACTCGATCCCAATCCGTACGAGCAGTACTTC; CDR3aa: CASSTGLDPNPYEQYF
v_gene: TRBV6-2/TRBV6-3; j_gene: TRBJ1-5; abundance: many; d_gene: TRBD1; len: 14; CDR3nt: TGTGCCAGCGAGAGAGGGGGCAGGAATCAGCCCCAGCATTTT; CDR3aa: CASERGGRNQPQHF
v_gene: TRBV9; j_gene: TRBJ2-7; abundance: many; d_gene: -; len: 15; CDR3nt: TGTGCCAGCAGCTCAGGAGGGGCCGGGGCCGGAGAGCAGTACTTC; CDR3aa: CASSSGGAGAGEQYF
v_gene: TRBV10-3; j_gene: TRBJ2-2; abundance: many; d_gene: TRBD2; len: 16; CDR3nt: TGTGCCATCAGTGCAGAGACTAGCGGGACAACCGGGGAGCTGTTTTTT; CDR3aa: CAISAETSGTTGELFF
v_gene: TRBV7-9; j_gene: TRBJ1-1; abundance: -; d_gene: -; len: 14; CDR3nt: TGTGCCAGCCTTGAATTGACGGAACCTACTGAAGCTTTCTTT; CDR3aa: CASLELTEPTEAFF
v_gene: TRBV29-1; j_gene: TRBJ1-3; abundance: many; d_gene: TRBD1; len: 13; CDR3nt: TGCAGCGTCGGGACAGGCCCCGGGGACACCATATATTTT; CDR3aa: CSVGTGPGDTIYF
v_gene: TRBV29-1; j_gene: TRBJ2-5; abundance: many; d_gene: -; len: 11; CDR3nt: TGCAGCGGGAGAGGGAGTGAGACCCAGTACTTC; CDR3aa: CSGRGSETQYF
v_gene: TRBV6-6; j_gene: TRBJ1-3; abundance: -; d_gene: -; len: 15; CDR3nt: TGTGCCAGCAGCATCAACCAGGACTCTGGAAACACCATATATTTT; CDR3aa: CASSINQDSGNTIYF
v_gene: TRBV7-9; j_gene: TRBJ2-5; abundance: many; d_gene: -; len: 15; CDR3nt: TGTGCCAGCAGCCGTTTGGAGCGGGTCAGAGAGACCCAGTACTTC; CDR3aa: CASSRLERVRETQYF
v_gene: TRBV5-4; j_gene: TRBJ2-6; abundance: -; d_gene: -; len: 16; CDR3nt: TGTGCCAGCAGCTTGGAGAGCGTCTCTGGGGCCAACGTCCTGACTTTC; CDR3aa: CASSLESVSGANVLTF
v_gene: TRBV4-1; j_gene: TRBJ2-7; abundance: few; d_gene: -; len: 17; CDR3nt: TGCGCCAGCAGCCAAGATCTAATGCCAGGGGAACTTTACGAGCAGTACTTC; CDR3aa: CASSQDLMPGELYEQYF
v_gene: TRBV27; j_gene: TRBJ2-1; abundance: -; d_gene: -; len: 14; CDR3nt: TGTGCCAGCTGGTTTAGCGGCCCCCGAAATGAGCAGTTCTTC; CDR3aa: CASWFSGPRNEQFF
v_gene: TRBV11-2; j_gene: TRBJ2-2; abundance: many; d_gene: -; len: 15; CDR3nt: TGTGCCAGCAGCTTAGATCGCCCGGCTTTTTGGGAGCTGTTTTTT; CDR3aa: CASSLDRPAFWELFF
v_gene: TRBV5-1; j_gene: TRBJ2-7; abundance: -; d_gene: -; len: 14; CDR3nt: TGCGCCAGCAGCTTGCAACTAGAAAGTTACGAGCAGTACTTC; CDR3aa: CASSLQLESYEQYF
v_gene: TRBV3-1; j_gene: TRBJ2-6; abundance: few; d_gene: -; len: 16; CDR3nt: TGTGCCAGCAGCTCCCTCTCGACGTCTGGGGCCAACGTCCTGACTTTC; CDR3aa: CASSSLSTSGANVLTF
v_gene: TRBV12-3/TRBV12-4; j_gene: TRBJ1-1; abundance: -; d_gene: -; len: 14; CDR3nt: TGTGCCAGCAGTTCCCGGAACAGGGTCCCTGAAGCTTTCTTT; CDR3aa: CASSSRNRVPEAFF
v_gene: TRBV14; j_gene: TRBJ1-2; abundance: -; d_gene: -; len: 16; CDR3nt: TGTGCCAGCAGCCAAGCACCGAGCCTTACTAACTATGGCTACACCTTC; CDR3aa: CASSQAPSLTNYGYTF
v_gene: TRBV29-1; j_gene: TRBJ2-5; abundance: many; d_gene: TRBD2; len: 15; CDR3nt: TGCAGCGTTTATGTAGCGGGGGGGACGATGGAGACCCAGTACTTC; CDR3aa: CSVYVAGGTMETQYF
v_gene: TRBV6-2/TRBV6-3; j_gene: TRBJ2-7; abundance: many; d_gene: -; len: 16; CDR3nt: TGTGCCAGCAGTTACGGGCAGGAGTTGAGCTCCTACGAGCAGTACTTC; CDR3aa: CASSYGQELSSYEQYF
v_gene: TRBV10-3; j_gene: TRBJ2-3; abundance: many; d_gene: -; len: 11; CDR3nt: TGTGCCATCAGAGGCACAGATACGCAGTATTTT; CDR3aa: CAIRGTDTQYF
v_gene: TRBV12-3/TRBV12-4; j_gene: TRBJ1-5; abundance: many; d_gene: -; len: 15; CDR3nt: TGTGCCAGCAGTTCACGGACAGTTAGCAATCAGCCCCAGCATTTT; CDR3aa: CASSSRTVSNQPQHF
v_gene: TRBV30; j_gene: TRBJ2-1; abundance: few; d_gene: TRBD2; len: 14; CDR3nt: TGTGCCTGGAGTAGGCTAGCGGGAGTTCCTGAGCAGTTCTTC; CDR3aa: CAWSRLAGVPEQFF
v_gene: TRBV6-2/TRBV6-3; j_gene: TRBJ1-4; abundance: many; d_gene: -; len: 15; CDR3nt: TGTGCCAGCAGCTATTCCGGGACGGATAATGAAAAACTGTTTTTT; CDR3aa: CASSYSGTDNEKLFF